This T cell receptor (beta chain) was captured by sequencing in a study of glioma-infiltrating T cells after dendritic cell vaccination. Time point: after dendritic cell vaccination, including at tumor progression/relapse. Patients had residual fresh-frozen tumor tissue and more than two years of survival data. CDR3 length equals 14 residues. The trim removed 0 bases at V and 1 base at J, leaving 1 base unmatched. The germline V gene has CDR1 SGHRS and CDR2 YFSETQ. Clones were sequenced by immunoSEQ multiplex PCR, and TCRdb holds only the in-frame ones, with some missing. The data contain 70,000 to 100,000 clones, over 80% of them singletons. About this clone itself: The sample contains more than one DNA sequence encoding this CDR3.

The specimen comprised blood, sampled after dendritic cell vaccination. V and J are TRBV5-1 and TRBJ2-7; TRBD2 matches at 7 bases. The source of this sequence is a human donor with glioblastoma. The CDR3 bases are TGCGCCAGCAGCTTGGCCGGGGGGTCCTACGAGCAGTACTTC. This encodes CASSLAGGSYEQYF.